A selection of T cell receptor beta chains follows, all from one sample in a study of post-analysis software for immune sequencing data. TCRdb recomputed calls from the PCR reads with MiXCR, one row per CDR3 protein. Among roughly 600,000 distinct CDR3 sequences listed, roughly two fifths were seen once. Sequenced input: blood. These receptors were collected from a girl under 18 with multiple sclerosis. Each CDR3 is given without its conserved first and last residue. Fields, in order: CDR3 length, V gene, J gene, clone size, CDR3 protein. Clone size is stated in some rows and not others, as once, few, many or a class when expanded.

length: 10; V: TRBV10-3; J: TRBJ1-1; size: .; CDR3: AISPGGTEAF
length: 15; V: TRBV7-2; J: TRBJ2-5; size: .; CDR3: ASSLFPSGASQETQY
length: 12; V: TRBV6-5; J: TRBJ2-7; size: once; CDR3: ASRSPGQGTEQY
length: 12; V: TRBV10-3; J: TRBJ1-5; size: few; CDR3: AISESQGHQPQH
length: 14; V: TRBV5-1; J: TRBJ2-1; size: .; CDR3: ASSLGTDLTYNEQF
length: 12; V: TRBV20-1; J: TRBJ2-1; size: .; CDR3: SASSGMIYNEQF
length: 10; V: TRBV12-3/TRBV12-4; J: TRBJ2-3; size: few; CDR3: ASSFITDTQY
length: 10; V: TRBV20-1; J: TRBJ2-7; size: .; CDR3: SAERGSYEEY
length: 12; V: TRBV5-1; J: TRBJ2-3; size: .; CDR3: ASSPLKYTDTQY
length: 12; V: TRBV12-3/TRBV12-4; J: TRBJ2-5; size: .; CDR3: ASSSDRVKETQY
length: 11; V: TRBV5-5; J: TRBJ2-7; size: few; CDR3: ASSLGAGVEQY
length: 13; V: TRBV5-1; J: TRBJ1-2; size: few; CDR3: ASSLVASGNYGYT
length: 12; V: TRBV24-1; J: TRBJ1-2; size: .; CDR3: ATSDWSNNYGYT
length: 11; V: TRBV5-4; J: .; size: .; CDR3: ASRSGARETQY
length: 12; V: TRBV27; J: TRBJ2-3; size: few; CDR3: ASSLGWGWDTQY
length: 11; V: TRBV20-1; J: TRBJ2-4; size: few; CDR3: SARSRDLSGQY
length: 16; V: TRBV21-1; J: TRBJ2-3; size: few; CDR3: ASSKKSASPRSTDTQY